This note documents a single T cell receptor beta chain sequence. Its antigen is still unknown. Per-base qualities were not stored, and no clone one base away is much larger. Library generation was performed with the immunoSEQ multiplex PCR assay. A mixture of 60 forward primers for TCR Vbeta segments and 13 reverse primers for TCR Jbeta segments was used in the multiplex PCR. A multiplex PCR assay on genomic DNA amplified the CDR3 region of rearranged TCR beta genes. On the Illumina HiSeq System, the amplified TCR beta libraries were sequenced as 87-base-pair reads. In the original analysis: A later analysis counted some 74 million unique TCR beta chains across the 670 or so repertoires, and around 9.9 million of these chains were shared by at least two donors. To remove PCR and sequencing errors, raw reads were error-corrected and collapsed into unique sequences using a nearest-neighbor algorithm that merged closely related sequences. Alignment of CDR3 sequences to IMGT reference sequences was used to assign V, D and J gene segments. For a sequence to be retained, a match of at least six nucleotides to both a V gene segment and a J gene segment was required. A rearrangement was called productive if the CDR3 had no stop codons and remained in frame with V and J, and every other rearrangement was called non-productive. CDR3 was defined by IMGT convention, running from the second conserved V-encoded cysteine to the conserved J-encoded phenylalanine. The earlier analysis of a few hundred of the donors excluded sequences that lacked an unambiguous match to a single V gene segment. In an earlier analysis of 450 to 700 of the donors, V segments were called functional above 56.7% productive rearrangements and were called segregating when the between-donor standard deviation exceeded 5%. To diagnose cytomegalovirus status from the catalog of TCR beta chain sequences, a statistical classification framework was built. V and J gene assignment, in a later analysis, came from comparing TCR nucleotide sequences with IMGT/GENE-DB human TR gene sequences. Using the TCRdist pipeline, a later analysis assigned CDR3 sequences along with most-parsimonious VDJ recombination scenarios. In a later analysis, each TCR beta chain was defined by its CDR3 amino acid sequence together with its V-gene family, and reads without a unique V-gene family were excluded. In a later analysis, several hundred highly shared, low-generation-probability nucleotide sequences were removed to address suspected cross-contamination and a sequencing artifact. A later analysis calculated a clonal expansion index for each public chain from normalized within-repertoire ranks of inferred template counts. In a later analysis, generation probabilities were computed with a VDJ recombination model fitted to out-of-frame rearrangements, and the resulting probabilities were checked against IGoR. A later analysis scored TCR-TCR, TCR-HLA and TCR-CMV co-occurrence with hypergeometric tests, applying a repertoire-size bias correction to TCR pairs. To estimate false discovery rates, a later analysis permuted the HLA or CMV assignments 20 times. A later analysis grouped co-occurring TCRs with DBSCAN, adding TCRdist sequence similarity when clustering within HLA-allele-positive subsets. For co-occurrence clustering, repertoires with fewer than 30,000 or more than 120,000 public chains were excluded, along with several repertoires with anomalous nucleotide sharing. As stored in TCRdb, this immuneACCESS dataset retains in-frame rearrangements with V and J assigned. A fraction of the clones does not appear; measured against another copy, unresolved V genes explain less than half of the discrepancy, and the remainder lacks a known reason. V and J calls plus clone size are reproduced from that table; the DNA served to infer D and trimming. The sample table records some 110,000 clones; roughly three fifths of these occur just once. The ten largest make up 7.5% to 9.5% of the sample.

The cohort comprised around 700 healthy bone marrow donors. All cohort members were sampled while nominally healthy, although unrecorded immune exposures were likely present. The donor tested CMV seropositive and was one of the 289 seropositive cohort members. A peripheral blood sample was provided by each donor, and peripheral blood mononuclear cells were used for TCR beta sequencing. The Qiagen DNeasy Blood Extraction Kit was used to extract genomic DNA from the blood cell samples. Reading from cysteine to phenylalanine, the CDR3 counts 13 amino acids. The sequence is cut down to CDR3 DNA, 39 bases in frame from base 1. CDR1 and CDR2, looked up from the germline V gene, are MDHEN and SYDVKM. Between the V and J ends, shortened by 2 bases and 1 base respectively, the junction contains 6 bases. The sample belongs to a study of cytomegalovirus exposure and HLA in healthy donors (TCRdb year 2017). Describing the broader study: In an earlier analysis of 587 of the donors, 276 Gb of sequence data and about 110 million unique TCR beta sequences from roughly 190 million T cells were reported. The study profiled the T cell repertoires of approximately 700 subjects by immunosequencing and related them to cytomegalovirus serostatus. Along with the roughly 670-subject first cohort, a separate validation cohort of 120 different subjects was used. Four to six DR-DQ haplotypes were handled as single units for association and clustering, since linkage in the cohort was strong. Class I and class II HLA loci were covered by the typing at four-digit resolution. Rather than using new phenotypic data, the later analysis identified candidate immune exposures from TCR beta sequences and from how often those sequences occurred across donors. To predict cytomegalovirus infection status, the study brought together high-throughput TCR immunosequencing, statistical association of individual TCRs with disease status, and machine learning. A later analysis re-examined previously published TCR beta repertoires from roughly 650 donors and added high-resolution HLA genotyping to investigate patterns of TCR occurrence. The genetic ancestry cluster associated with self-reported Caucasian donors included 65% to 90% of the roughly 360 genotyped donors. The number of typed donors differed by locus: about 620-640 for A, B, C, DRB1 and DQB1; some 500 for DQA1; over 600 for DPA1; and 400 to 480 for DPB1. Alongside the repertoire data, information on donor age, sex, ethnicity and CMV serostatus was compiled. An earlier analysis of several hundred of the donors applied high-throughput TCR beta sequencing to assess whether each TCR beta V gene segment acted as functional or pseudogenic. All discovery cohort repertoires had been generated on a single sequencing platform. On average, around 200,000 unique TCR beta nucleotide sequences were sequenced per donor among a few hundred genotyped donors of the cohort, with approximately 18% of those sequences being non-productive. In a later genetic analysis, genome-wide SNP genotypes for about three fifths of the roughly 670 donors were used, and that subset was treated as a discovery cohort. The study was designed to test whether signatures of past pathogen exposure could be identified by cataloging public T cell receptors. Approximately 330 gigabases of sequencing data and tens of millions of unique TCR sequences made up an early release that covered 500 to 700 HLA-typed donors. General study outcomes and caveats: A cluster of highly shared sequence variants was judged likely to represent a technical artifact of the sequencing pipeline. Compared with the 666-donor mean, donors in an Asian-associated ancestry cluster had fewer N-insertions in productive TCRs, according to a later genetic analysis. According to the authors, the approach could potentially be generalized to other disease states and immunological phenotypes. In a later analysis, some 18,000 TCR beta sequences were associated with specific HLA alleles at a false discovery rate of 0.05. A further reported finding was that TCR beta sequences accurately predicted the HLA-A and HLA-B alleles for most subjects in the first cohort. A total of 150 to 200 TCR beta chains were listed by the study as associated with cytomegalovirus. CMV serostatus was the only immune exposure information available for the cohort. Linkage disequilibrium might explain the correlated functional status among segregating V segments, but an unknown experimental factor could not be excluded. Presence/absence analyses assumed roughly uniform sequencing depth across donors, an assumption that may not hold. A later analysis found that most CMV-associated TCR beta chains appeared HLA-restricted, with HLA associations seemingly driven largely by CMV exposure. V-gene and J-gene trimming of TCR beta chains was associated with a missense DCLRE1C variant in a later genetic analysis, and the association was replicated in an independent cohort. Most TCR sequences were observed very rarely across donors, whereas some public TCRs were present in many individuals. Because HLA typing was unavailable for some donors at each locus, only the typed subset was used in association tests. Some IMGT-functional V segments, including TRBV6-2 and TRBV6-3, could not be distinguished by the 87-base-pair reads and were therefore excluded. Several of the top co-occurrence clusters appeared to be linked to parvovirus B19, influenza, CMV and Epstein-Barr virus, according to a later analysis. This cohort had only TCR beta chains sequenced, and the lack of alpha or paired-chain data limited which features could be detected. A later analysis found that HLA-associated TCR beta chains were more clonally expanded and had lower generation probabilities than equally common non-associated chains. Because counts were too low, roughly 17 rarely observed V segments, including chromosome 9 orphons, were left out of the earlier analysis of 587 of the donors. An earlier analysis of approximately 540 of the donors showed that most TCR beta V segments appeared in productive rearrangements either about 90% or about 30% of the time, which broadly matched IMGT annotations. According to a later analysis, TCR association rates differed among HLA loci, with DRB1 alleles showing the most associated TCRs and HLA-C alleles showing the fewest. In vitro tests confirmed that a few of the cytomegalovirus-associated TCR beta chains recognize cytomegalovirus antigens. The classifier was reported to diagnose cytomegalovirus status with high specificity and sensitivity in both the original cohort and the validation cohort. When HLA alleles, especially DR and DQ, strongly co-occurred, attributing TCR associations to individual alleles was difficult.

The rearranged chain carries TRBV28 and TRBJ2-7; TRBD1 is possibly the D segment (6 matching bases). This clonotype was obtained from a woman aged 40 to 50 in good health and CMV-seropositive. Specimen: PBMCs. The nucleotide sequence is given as TGTGCCAGCAGTTTAACAGGGTCCTACGAGCAGTACTTC. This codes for CASSLTGSYEQYF.